This is a list of T cell receptor beta chains from one sample in a study of T-cell memory formation after mild COVID-19. TCRdb passed the 5' RACE reads through MiXCR, listing each CDR3 protein once. The sample includes under 60,000 distinct CDR3 sequences, approximately 9% of them seen just once. The sample comprised PBMCs or a T cell subset sorted from them (not recorded which). The receptors come from an adult woman who had mild COVID-19 (a few samples of this study predate the infection). Cell type and time point are not known. CDR3s include the opening cysteine and the closing phenylalanine or tryptophan. D genes are given only for firm matches. Some rows mark clone size as missing; the rest say once, few, many or name a class of expanded clone.

d_call: TRBD1
j_call: TRBJ2-1
clone_size: .
v_call: TRBV6-1
cdr3_length: 15
cdr3_aa: CASSEETGGYNEQFF
cdr3_nt: TGTGCCAGCAGTGAAGAGACAGGGGGCTACAATGAGCAGTTCTTC

d_call: TRBD2
j_call: TRBJ2-7
clone_size: many
v_call: TRBV20-1
cdr3_length: 16
cdr3_aa: CSASGPTSGSSYEQYF
cdr3_nt: TGCAGTGCTAGTGGGCCAACTAGCGGGAGTTCCTACGAGCAGTACTTC

d_call: .
j_call: TRBJ2-6
clone_size: .
v_call: TRBV25-1
cdr3_length: 15
cdr3_aa: CASSVGDSGANVLTF
cdr3_nt: TGTGCCAGCAGTGTCGGCGACTCTGGGGCCAACGTCCTGACTTTC

d_call: .
j_call: TRBJ2-2
clone_size: few
v_call: TRBV15
cdr3_length: 14
cdr3_aa: CATSKDGATGELFF
cdr3_nt: TGTGCCACCAGCAAAGATGGGGCTACCGGGGAGCTGTTTTTT

d_call: TRBD1
j_call: TRBJ1-1
clone_size: few
v_call: TRBV20-1
cdr3_length: 14
cdr3_aa: CSARSDRASTEAFF
cdr3_nt: TGCAGTGCTAGATCGGACAGGGCCTCTACTGAAGCTTTCTTT

d_call: .
j_call: TRBJ2-2
clone_size: many
v_call: TRBV24-1
cdr3_length: 14
cdr3_aa: CATSEGPDTGELFF
cdr3_nt: TGTGCCACCAGTGAGGGACCGGACACCGGGGAGCTGTTTTTT

d_call: .
j_call: TRBJ2-1
clone_size: few
v_call: TRBV14
cdr3_length: 15
cdr3_aa: CASRKTADNNNEQFF
cdr3_nt: TGTGCCAGCAGAAAAACGGCGGACAACAACAATGAGCAGTTCTTC

d_call: TRBD2
j_call: TRBJ2-1
clone_size: .
v_call: TRBV19
cdr3_length: 15
cdr3_aa: CASSSPSGRANEQFF
cdr3_nt: TGTGCCAGTAGTTCGCCTAGCGGGAGGGCCAATGAGCAGTTCTTC

d_call: .
j_call: TRBJ2-5
clone_size: many
v_call: TRBV20-1
cdr3_length: 15
cdr3_aa: CSATPLRGGAPGQYF
cdr3_nt: TGCAGTGCTACGCCCCTCCGCGGGGGCGCACCCGGACAGTACTTC

d_call: .
j_call: TRBJ2-3
clone_size: .
v_call: TRBV18
cdr3_length: 15
cdr3_aa: CASSPTDQTRDTQYF
cdr3_nt: TGTGCCAGCTCACCCACCGACCAGACGAGAGATACGCAGTATTTT

d_call: .
j_call: TRBJ1-2
clone_size: few
v_call: TRBV20-1
cdr3_length: 13
cdr3_aa: CSARSLGPHGYTF
cdr3_nt: TGCAGTGCTAGAAGTCTGGGTCCCCATGGCTACACCTTC

d_call: .
j_call: TRBJ1-2
clone_size: many
v_call: TRBV12-3/TRBV12-4
cdr3_length: 13
cdr3_aa: CASSLTDGYGYTF
cdr3_nt: TGTGCCAGCAGTTTGACGGACGGGTATGGCTACACCTTC

d_call: TRBD1
j_call: TRBJ1-1
clone_size: .
v_call: TRBV20-1
cdr3_length: 15
cdr3_aa: CSASQGARGYTEAFF
cdr3_nt: TGCAGTGCTAGTCAGGGGGCCCGGGGGTACACTGAAGCTTTCTTT

d_call: .
j_call: TRBJ2-5
clone_size: .
v_call: TRBV6-1
cdr3_length: 10
cdr3_aa: CASLLETQYF
cdr3_nt: TGTGCCAGCTTATTAGAGACCCAGTACTTC

d_call: .
j_call: TRBJ2-3
clone_size: many
v_call: TRBV12-3/TRBV12-4
cdr3_length: 13
cdr3_aa: CASSFEGTDTQYF
cdr3_nt: TGTGCCAGCAGTTTCGAGGGGACAGATACGCAGTATTTT

d_call: .
j_call: TRBJ1-1
clone_size: many
v_call: TRBV4-2
cdr3_length: 15
cdr3_aa: CASSQALNPNGDAFF
cdr3_nt: TGTGCCAGCAGCCAAGCCCTGAACCCTAATGGGGATGCTTTCTTT

d_call: TRBD1
j_call: TRBJ1-1
clone_size: .
v_call: TRBV19
cdr3_length: 14
cdr3_aa: CASRAGQVNTEAFF
cdr3_nt: TGTGCCAGTAGGGCGGGACAGGTGAACACTGAAGCTTTCTTT

d_call: TRBD2
j_call: TRBJ2-5
clone_size: .
v_call: TRBV5-5
cdr3_length: 14
cdr3_aa: CASSSGLVQETQYF
cdr3_nt: TGTGCCAGCAGTTCAGGACTAGTCCAAGAGACCCAGTACTTC